The next 28 T cell receptor beta chains were all read from a single sample in a study of blood T cell repertoires in COVID-19. Clones were sequenced by immunoSEQ multiplex PCR, and TCRdb holds only the in-frame ones, with some missing. The data contain some 100,000 clones, around nine tenths of them singletons. The source material was peripheral blood. The receptors shown here come from a man in his 70s with acute or convalescent COVID-19.

The chain carries TRBV19 and TRBJ1-3; D is unresolved. Germline V gene sequence: CDR1 LNHDA, CDR2 SQIVND (reference sequence). Trimming stripped 6 bases from V and 4 bases from J, with 13 bases between. The length of the CDR3 is 14 residues. For the CDR3, the DNA is TGTGCCAGTAGATTGCCTGGACTGGGAAACACCATATATTTT. Its translation is CASRLPGLGNTIYF.

The genes are TRBV10-3 and TRBJ2-3, with D possibly matching TRBD1 (6 bases). In germline, CDR1 is ENHRY, CDR2 SYGVKD. The V end lost 10 bases, the J end lost 0 bases, and 8 bases lay between the germline ends. This CDR3 contains 12 residues. CDR3 sequence reads: CATGQSTDTQYF. The CDR3 DNA sequence: TGTGCCACAGGACAGAGCACAGATACGCAGTATTTT.

V usage is TRBV11-2 and J usage is TRBJ1-4, with D maybe TRBD1 (5 bases). With 2 bases removed from V and 8 bases from J, the gap between germline ends came to 15 bases. The CDR3 covers 15 residues. The germline V gene has CDR1 SGHAT and CDR2 FQNNGV. CDR3 region: CASSLTRGMGEKLFF. The CDR3 DNA sequence: TGTGCCAGCAGCTTAACACGGGGGATGGGCGAAAAACTGTTTTTT.

This chain uses TRBV12-5 with TRBJ1-1; 11 bases match TRBD1. The CDR3 extends over 13 amino acids. Germline trimming cut 6 bases from V and 3 bases from J; bases unmatched to any gene: 0. CDR1 is LGHNT and CDR2 is FRNRAP in the germline V gene. The CDR3 sequence is CASGGQGDTEAFF. The CDR3 nucleotides are TGTGCTAGTGGGGGACAGGGGGACACTGAAGCTTTCTTT.

This clone came up once. V usage is TRBV29-1 and J usage is TRBJ2-1; D is ambiguous. The CDR3 extends over 11 amino acids. Deletions cut 5 bases from V and 9 bases from J, with 11 bases between. Germline assignment: CDR1 SQVTM and CDR2 ANQGSEA. The chain's CDR3 is CSVLDYLEQFF. The DNA of the CDR3 is TGCAGCGTTTTAGATTATCTTGAGCAGTTCTTC.

The CDR3 sequence is CATSGSLAGERDTQYF. CDR3 bases: TGTGCCACCAGTGGGTCACTAGCGGGAGAGCGAGATACGCAGTATTTT. V is TRBV24-1 and J is TRBJ2-3, with 11 bases aligning to TRBD2. The junction had 8 bases not matched to a gene; V was cut back by 5 bases and J by 5 bases. Germline CDR1 is KGHDR and CDR2 is SFDVKD. CDR3 length equals 16 residues.

This rearrangement joins TRBV5-1 to TRBJ2-7; 13 bases are a match to TRBD2. The CDR3 is 15 amino acids. Germline assignment: CDR1 SGHRS and CDR2 YFSETQ. The V and J ends lost 3 bases and 3 bases, in that order; junction bases with no gene match: 3. This chain's CDR3 is CASSYRLAGGYEQYF. CDR3 bases: TGCGCCAGCAGCTATCGACTAGCGGGGGGCTACGAGCAGTACTTC.

V usage is TRBV11-2 and J usage is TRBJ2-1; D possibly corresponds to TRBD1 (5 bases). This CDR3 contains 17 residues. Per germline, CDR1 SGHAT and CDR2 FQNNGV. V lost 4 bases and J 8 bases, leaving 24 bases between the germline ends. The CDR3 DNA reads TGTGCCAGCAGCTCTTTAGGGGCCGGGTGGGGTATCCATGAGCAGTTCTTC. This gives the protein CASSSLGAGWGIHEQFF.

The chain links TRBV5-1 to TRBJ2-2; the D gene is possibly TRBD1 (6 bases). This CDR3 has 15 residues. The germline CDR1 and CDR2 sequences are SGHRS and YFSETQ. Trimming shortened V by 5 bases and J by 2 bases, and 13 bases separated the two germline ends. CDR3 DNA sequence: TGCGCCAGCAGATTATCAGGGGTCAACACCGGGGAGCTGTTTTTT. Its protein is CASRLSGVNTGELFF.

CDR3 region: CASTRTGTYEQYF. CDR3 in DNA: TGTGCCAGCACCCGGACAGGGACTTACGAGCAGTACTTC. The chain combines TRBV5-5 with TRBJ2-7, with 8 bases matching TRBD1. The germline V gene encodes CDR1 SGHKS and CDR2 YYEKEE (reference sequence). The CDR3 is made up of 13 amino acids. V lost 6 bases and J lost 4; bases outside the gene matches: 6.

The rearrangement links TRBV28 to TRBJ2-1; TRBD2 matches 9 bases. This CDR3 region has 12 residues. Germline values: CDR1 MDHEN, CDR2 SYDVKM. Germline trimming cut 8 bases from V and 8 bases from J; bases unmatched to any gene: 4. Written as DNA, the CDR3 is TGTGCCAGCGGACTAGCGTCGGATGAGCAGTTCTTC. As protein: CASGLASDEQFF.

This sequence joins TRBV6-6 and TRBJ1-6; a weak D match, TRBD1 (6 bases). The V and J ends lost 8 bases and 8 bases respectively, with 16 bases between them. The germline gives CDR1 MNHNY, CDR2 SVGAGI (reference sequence). The CDR3 runs to 14 residues. The CDR3 DNA is TGTGCCAGCTATGGTACAGGGCAAGATTCACCCCTCCACTTT. Its protein product is CASYGTGQDSPLHF.

The rearrangement links TRBV6-6 to TRBJ2-7; 9 nucleotides match TRBD2. V was pared by 6 bases and J by 4 bases, with 4 bases of the junction left unmatched. The V gene's germline CDR1 is MNHNY and CDR2 SVGAGI (reference sequence). This CDR3 comprises 13 residues. DNA of the CDR3: TGTGCCAGCAGGGGCGGGAGGGAGTACGAGCAGTACTTC. Protein product: CASRGGREYEQYF.

The chain has TRBV6-5 and TRBJ1-2; D perhaps matches TRBD1 (5 bases). The CDR3 contains 16 residues. Germline V gene lookup returns CDR1 MNHEY and CDR2 SVGAGI. Between the trimmed V and J ends, which lost 0 bases and 2 bases, there was a span of 13 bases. CDR3 region: CASSYSTPGKNYGYTF. DNA of the CDR3: TGTGCCAGCAGTTACTCGACCCCAGGGAAAAACTATGGCTACACCTTC.

The V call is TRBV19, the J call TRBJ2-2; 9 positions agree with TRBD1. Trimming took 5 bases from V and 4 from J; bases not matched to a gene: 5. The CDR3 runs to 15 residues. Germline V lookup: CDR1 LNHDA, CDR2 SQIVND (reference sequence). The chain's CDR3 is CASSPGQGRTGELFF. The CDR3 DNA reads as TGTGCCAGTAGTCCGGGACAGGGTCGCACCGGGGAGCTGTTTTTT. The full variable domain, in which reference TRBV19 and TRBJ2-2 provide the parts outside the CDR3, is DGGITQSPKYLFRKEGQNVTLSCEQNLNHDAMYWYRQDPGQGLRLIYYSQIVNDFQKGDIAEGYSVSREKKESFPLTVTSAQKNPTAFYLCASSPGQGRTGELFFGEGSRLTVL.

The rearrangement uses TRBV7-2 and TRBJ1-5; D is ambiguous. The V end lost 5 bases, the J end lost 3 bases, and 11 bases lay between the germline ends. The CDR3 loop spans 14 amino acids. The V gene's germline CDR1 is SGHTA and CDR2 FQGNSA. The DNA for the CDR3 is TGTGCCAGCAGCGCGACAAGAATCAATCAGCCCCAGCATTTT. Its protein product is CASSATRINQPQHF.

This chain uses TRBV7-2 with TRBJ1-1; D call uncertain. Germline CDR1 reads SGHTA; CDR2 reads FQGNSA. The CDR3 consists of 15 residues. V shed 2 bases and J shed 0 bases, with 10 bases lying between them. CDR3 nucleotides: TGTGCCAGCAGCTTACTACAGCTGATGAACACTGAAGCTTTCTTT. This sequence encodes CASSLLQLMNTEAFF.

J is TRBJ1-3 and V is TRBV5-6; D unresolved. The V gene's germline CDR1 is SGHDT and CDR2 YYEEEE. The CDR3 is 13 residues long. V lost 2 bases and J 5 bases, leaving 8 bases between the germline ends. In DNA form, the CDR3 reads TGTGCCAGCAGCTTACAAGTAAGAAACACCATATATTTT. Translation gives CASSLQVRNTIYF.

In this sample, this clone turned up a few times. This sequence joins TRBV5-1 and TRBJ2-5; D remains ambiguous. Germline V lookup: CDR1 SGHRS, CDR2 YFSETQ. The CDR3 is made up of 11 amino acids. V was pared by 5 bases and J by 2 bases, with 4 bases between. CDR3 sequence: CASSYQETQYF. The CDR3 coding sequence is TGCGCCAGCAGTTATCAAGAGACCCAGTACTTC. Together with reference TRBV5-1 and TRBJ2-5, the CDR3 gives the full variable domain: KAGVTQTPRYLIKTRGQQVTLSCSPISGHRSVSWYQQTPGQGLQFLFEYFSETQRNKGNFPGRFSGRQFSNSRSEMNVSTLELGDSALYLCASSYQETQYFGPGTRLLVL.

The rearrangement joins TRBV5-1 to TRBJ1-4; a possible D gene is TRBD1 (6 bases). CDR1 is SGHRS, CDR2 YFSETQ, per germline. V lost 0 bases and J lost 8, with 14 bases in between. This CDR3 contains 15 residues. The CDR3 region has the DNA TGCGCCAGCAGCTTGGTGGGACAAAGGGCGGAAAAACTGTTTTTT. Translation: CASSLVGQRAEKLFF.

The chain uses TRBV5-6 and TRBJ1-2; D gene ambiguous. In germline, CDR1 is SGHDT, CDR2 YYEEEE. CDR3 length: 17 residues. Trimming left V 0 bases short and J 6 bases short, with 21 bases between. This CDR3 reads CASSLGPKTGLKDGYTF. The CDR3 DNA reads as TGTGCCAGCAGCTTGGGACCCAAAACGGGGTTAAAGGATGGCTACACCTTC. Using reference TRBV5-6 and TRBJ1-2 for the parts outside the CDR3, the full variable domain is DAGVTQSPTHLIKTRGQQVTLRCSPKSGHDTVSWYQQALGQGPQFIFQYYEEEERQRGNFPDRFSGHQFPNYSSELNVNALLLGDSALYLCASSLGPKTGLKDGYTFGSGTRLTVV.

The V gene is TRBV12-3 or TRBV12-4, the J gene TRBJ1-3; D gene uncertain. V was cut by 3 bases and J by 8 bases, with 11 bases left in between. CDR3 length equals 13 residues. CDR3 sequence: CASSFTGPDTIYF. The CDR3 DNA follows: TGTGCCAGCAGTTTTACTGGGCCGGACACCATATATTTT.

V usage is TRBV5-1 and J usage is TRBJ1-1, with unresolved D. V gave up 4 bases and J gave up 6 bases, with 10 bases separating them. CDR1 is SGHRS, CDR2 YFSETQ, per germline. CDR3 length: 12 amino acids. The CDR3 nucleotides read TGCGCCAGCAGCCTAAGAGGGCCTGAAGCTTTCTTT. This encodes CASSLRGPEAFF.

This clone was recorded a few times. The chain is built from TRBV10-3 and TRBJ1-5; D may be TRBD1 (5 bases). This CDR3 is 14 amino acids long. V gave up 3 bases and J gave up 1 base, with 7 bases separating them. Germline V CDR1 and CDR2: ENHRY, SYGVKD. The DNA of the CDR3 is TGTGCCATCAGTGAATCAGGGAGCAATCAGCCCCAGCATTTT. As protein: CAISESGSNQPQHF.

This rearrangement joins TRBV6-1 to TRBJ1-5; tentatively, D is TRBD1 (6 bases). In germline, CDR1 is MNHNS, CDR2 SASEGT. The length of the CDR3 is 16 residues. The V end lost 2 bases, the J end lost 4 bases, and 15 bases lay between the germline ends. The CDR3: CASSELGTSVNQPQHF. In nucleotides, the CDR3 is TGTGCCAGCAGTGAACTCGGGACATCAGTAAATCAGCCCCAGCATTTT.

CDR3 in DNA: TGTGCCAGCAGTGAGCGGACAATTTACACCATATATTTT. This gives the protein CASSERTIYTIYF. This chain uses TRBV2 with TRBJ1-3; D possibly corresponds to TRBD1 (5 bases). Germline-derived CDR1 and CDR2 are SNHLY and FYNNEI. Trimming cost V 3 bases and J 8 bases, with 11 bases left between them. The CDR3 contains 13 residues.

V is TRBV7-2 and J is TRBJ1-1; 10 positions agree with TRBD1. Germline V gives CDR1 SGHTA, CDR2 FQGNSA. V trimming: 4 bases; J trimming: 8 bases; junction bases outside the gene matches: 13. The CDR3 totals 16 residues. This CDR3 is CASSSRAGQGFREAFF. In nucleotides, the CDR3 is TGTGCCAGCAGCTCCCGGGCGGGACAGGGGTTCCGGGAAGCTTTCTTT.

The chain uses TRBV6-4 and TRBJ2-3; possible D gene TRBD2, 6 bases. The germline V gene encodes CDR1 MRHNA and CDR2 SNTAGT. V was cut by 0 bases and J by 6 bases, with 19 bases left in between. The CDR3 runs 17 residues. The CDR3 nucleotides are TGTGCCAGCAGTGACTCGAGTGTGGCGGGAAGGCGGGATACGCAGTATTTT. Its protein is CASSDSSVAGRRDTQYF.